This TCR beta chain was recorded in a study of shared clonotypes between healthy human individuals. Study findings and constraints: Several donors shared about 4.8% of their naive CD4 clonotypes.

The CDR3 has 13 residues. V lost 7 bases to trimming and J lost 4 bases, with 13 bases between them. Germline lookup yields CDR1 LNHDA and CDR2 SQIVND (reference sequence). The assay used deep level. The authors loaded around 200 ng DNA, tens of thousands of T cell genomes, into sorted-subset replicate PCRs. Measured with immunoSEQ multiplex PCR; TCRdb has only the in-frame clones, and not every one. The profile shows about 2.4 million clones, approximately 94% of them singletons. With regard to this clone: Its antigen is not known.

Partitioning of CD4+ cells yielded a CD45RA+ naive subset and a CD45RA-negative memory subset. This chain connects TRBV19 to TRBJ1-1, with D possibly TRBD1 on 5 matching bases. The sequence was collected from a man between 18 and 35 years old in good health. Some clones in this sample may be carry-over from other donors' samples. The sequencing sample was made of naive CD4+ T cells from PBMCs. Subset reported: CD45RA+ positively selected. DNA for the CDR3: TGTGCCAGTAAAACGGAGGGGAGCACTGAAGCTTTCTTT. The encoded protein is CASKTEGSTEAFF.